The rows below give T cell receptor beta chains drawn from one sample of a study of shared clonotypes between healthy human individuals. Sequenced by immunoSEQ multiplex PCR; TCRdb stores in-frame clones only, minus some. This sample has some 2.1 million clones, with roughly 96% found just once. The specimen sequenced was naive CD4+ T cells sorted from blood. Receptors originate from a man aged 18-30 years in good health. The CDR3 runs from the conserved cysteine through the conserved F or W. Fields, in order: clone size, D gene, V gene, J gene, CDR3 protein, CDR3 DNA. A D gene is named only where the DNA matches it firmly. A clone size is listed for some rows: how often the clone was seen (once, few, many), or a class if it is expanded.

.	TRBD1	TRBV6-1	TRBJ1-2	CASSRDRAGGYGYTF	TGTGCCAGCAGCCGAGACAGGGCTGGGGGCTATGGCTACACCTTC
.	TRBD1	TRBV6-5	TRBJ1-3	CASSSTGIGNTIYF	TGTGCCAGCAGTTCGACAGGGATAGGAAACACCATATATTTT
.	.	TRBV28	TRBJ2-5	CASSLARVVQETQYF	TGTGCCAGCAGTTTAGCCAGGGTGGTCCAGGAGACCCAGTACTTC
.	.	TRBV30	TRBJ2-5	CACGWRKETQYF	TGTGCCTGTGGGTGGAGGAAAGAGACCCAGTACTTC
.	.	TRBV7-9	TRBJ1-5	CASSLAQPQHF	TGTGCCAGCAGCTTAGCTCAGCCCCAGCATTTT
.	.	TRBV29-1	TRBJ1-2	CSVGSAPPGYTF	TGCAGCGTTGGGTCAGCCCCTCCTGGCTACACCTTC
.	TRBD1	TRBV5-5	TRBJ1-5	CASSRDPTGGQPQHF	TGTGCCAGCAGCCGCGACCCGACAGGGGGTCAGCCCCAGCATTTT
many	.	TRBV15	TRBJ1-4	CATSREDRKNEKLFF	TGTGCCACCAGCAGGGAGGACAGAAAGAATGAAAAACTGTTTTTT
.	TRBD1	TRBV28	TRBJ1-1	CASLSGGAGEAFF	TGTGCCAGCTTATCAGGGGGCGCTGGGGAAGCTTTCTTT
.	TRBD1	TRBV28	TRBJ1-2	CASRQGWGYTF	TGTGCCAGCAGACAGGGGTGGGGCTACACCTTC
once	.	TRBV9	TRBJ1-3	CASSVVPGNTIYF	TGTGCCAGCAGCGTAGTTCCAGGAAACACCATATATTTT
.	.	TRBV7-2	TRBJ2-7	CASSLRKEVPQYF	TGTGCCAGCAGCTTAAGAAAAGAAGTTCCGCAGTACTTC
.	TRBD2	TRBV10-3	TRBJ2-3	CAIRDLAGGPTDTQYF	TGTGCCATCAGGGACCTAGCGGGGGGGCCCACAGATACGCAGTATTTT
.	.	TRBV6-1	TRBJ1-6	CASSEYGSSYNSPLHF	TGTGCCAGCAGTGAATATGGGAGCTCCTATAATTCACCCCTCCACTTT
.	.	TRBV2	TRBJ1-5	CASNLDKQPQHF	TGTGCCAGCAACCTCGACAAACAGCCCCAGCATTTT
.	.	TRBV2	TRBJ1-1	CASSSSENTEAFF	TGTGCCAGCAGTAGTTCAGAAAACACTGAAGCTTTCTTT
.	TRBD1	TRBV13	TRBJ2-6	CASISTAGGAGANVLTF	TGTGCCAGCATTTCAACGGCAGGGGGAGCTGGGGCCAACGTCCTGACTTTC
.	.	TRBV29-1	TRBJ1-2	CSVESRVEGYTF	TGCAGCGTTGAATCCAGGGTGGAAGGCTACACCTTC
.	TRBD2	TRBV9	TRBJ2-1	CASSPRVAGGNEQFF	TGTGCCAGCAGCCCCCGGGTAGCGGGTGGGAATGAGCAGTTCTTC
.	.	TRBV5-6	TRBJ1-2	CASSLSGVASFNYGYTF	TGTGCCAGCAGCCTCTCTGGGGTCGCCTCCTTTAACTATGGCTACACCTTC
.	.	TRBV6-5	TRBJ2-2	CASSPFTGELFF	TGTGCCAGCAGCCCATTCACCGGGGAGCTGTTTTTT
.	TRBD1	TRBV6-1	TRBJ1-6	CASRGGQGVDSPLHF	TGTGCCAGCAGGGGCGGACAGGGAGTGGATTCACCCCTCCACTTT
.	.	TRBV28	TRBJ2-1	CASSPSGAPRHEQFF	TGTGCCAGCAGTCCATCGGGGGCCCCACGGCATGAGCAGTTCTTC
.	TRBD1	TRBV15	TRBJ2-7	CATSRGRDRSYEQYF	TGTGCCACCAGCAGAGGCCGGGACAGGAGCTACGAGCAGTACTTC
.	.	TRBV5-6	TRBJ2-1	CASSLRGASYNEQFF	TGTGCCAGCAGCCTCCGGGGGGCCTCCTACAATGAGCAGTTCTTC
.	.	TRBV7-8	TRBJ1-1	CASSLRMNTEAFF	TGTGCCAGCAGCTTGAGGATGAACACTGAAGCTTTCTTT
.	.	TRBV5-1	TRBJ2-3	CASFRRGLSTDTQYF	TGCGCCAGCTTTCGGAGGGGCCTAAGCACAGATACGCAGTATTTT
.	.	TRBV20-1	TRBJ1-1	CKPSGNTEAFF	TGCAAACCGTCAGGGAACACTGAAGCTTTCTTT
.	.	TRBV4-1	TRBJ2-5	CASSQVQGGGTQYF	TGCGCCAGCAGCCAAGTTCAAGGGGGTGGGACCCAGTACTTC
.	.	TRBV5-6	TRBJ1-4	CASRLWGGARGEKLFF	TGTGCCAGCCGTCTGTGGGGCGGGGCGCGGGGTGAAAAACTGTTTTTT
.	.	TRBV27	TRBJ1-1	CASSQGQSNTEAFF	TGTGCCAGCAGTCAAGGACAGTCGAACACTGAAGCTTTCTTT